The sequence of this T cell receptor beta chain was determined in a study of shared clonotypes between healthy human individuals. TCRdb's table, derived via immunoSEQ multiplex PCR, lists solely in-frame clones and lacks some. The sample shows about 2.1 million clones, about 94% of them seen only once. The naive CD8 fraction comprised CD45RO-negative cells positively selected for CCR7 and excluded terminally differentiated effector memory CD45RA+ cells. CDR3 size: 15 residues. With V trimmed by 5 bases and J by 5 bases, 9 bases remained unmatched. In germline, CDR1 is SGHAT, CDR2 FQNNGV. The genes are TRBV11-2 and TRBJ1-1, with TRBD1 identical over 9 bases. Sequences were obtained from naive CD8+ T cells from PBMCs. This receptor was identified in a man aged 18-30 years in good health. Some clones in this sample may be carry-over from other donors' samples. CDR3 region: CASSPPPTGGTEAFF. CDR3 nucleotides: TGTGCCAGCAGCCCCCCCCCGACAGGGGGAACTGAAGCTTTCTTT.